This TCR beta chain was retrieved from a study of cytomegalovirus exposure and HLA in healthy donors. Study-wide results and caveats: Many donors shared some public TCRs, even though most TCR sequences were rare. The authors listed 164 TCR beta chains as cytomegalovirus-associated.

Per germline, CDR1 LGHNA and CDR2 YNFKEQ. This CDR3 comprises 15 residues. V lost 4 bases to trimming and J lost 5 bases, with 17 bases between them. On this clone itself: No antigen is known for it.

Primers: 60 Vbeta forward and 13 Jbeta reverse. The data were produced by immunoSEQ multiplex PCR, yet TCRdb's version contains in-frame clones alone and is incomplete. The data hold hundreds of thousands of clones, with more than 60% observed a single time. The receptor was derived from a woman in her 30s in good health and CMV-seronegative. This chain uses TRBV4-2 with TRBJ1-2; D not certain. The material sequenced was PBMCs. The CDR3, as DNA: TGTGCCAGCAGCCTATCCCTGGCGGGGTCTTATGGCTACACCTTC. Translated: CASSLSLAGSYGYTF.